What follows are 21 T cell receptor beta chains derived from one specimen sequenced in a study of CD8 T cells in ankylosing spondylitis. Study-wide findings and caveats: What seemed typical of ankylosing spondylitis blood was a TCR beta motif built from several highly homologous variants.

TCRdb itself ran the 5' RACE reads through MiXCR, one entry per CDR3 protein. Among 670,000 or so distinct CDR3 sequences listed, 15% to 20% were seen once. These receptors lack a known antigen. The sequenced sample was blood, either unsorted or a sorted T cell fraction (not recorded which). The source is a male donor with ankylosing spondylitis.

This clonotype was detected only once. The chain joins TRBV11-2 to TRBJ2-5, with TRBD1 matching over 8 bases. Per the germline V gene, CDR1 is SGHAT and CDR2 is FQNNGV. The CDR3 sequence is 14 residues long. Losses at the gene ends were 6 bases for V and 5 bases for J; bases not matched to a gene: 8. CDR3 sequence: CASRGQVLGETQYF. Here the CDR3 DNA reads TGTGCCAGCAGGGGACAGGTCCTGGGGGAGACCCAGTACTTC. Using reference TRBV11-2 and TRBJ2-5 for the parts outside the CDR3, the full variable domain is EAGVAQSPRYKIIEKRQSVAFWCNPISGHATLYWYQQILGQGPKLLIQFQNNGVVDDSQLPKDRFSAERLKGVDSTLKIQPAKLEDSAVYLCASRGQVLGETQYFGPGTRLLVL.

In this sample, this clonotype turned up a few times. This chain uses TRBV7-9 with TRBJ2-6; 9 bases line up with TRBD1. With V trimmed by 5 bases and J by 0 bases, 5 bases remained unmatched. The V gene's germline CDR1 is SEHNR and CDR2 FQNEAQ (reference sequence). The CDR3 has 17 residues. This CDR3 is CASSQQGALSGANVLTF. CDR3 in DNA: TGTGCCAGCAGCCAACAGGGGGCCCTCTCTGGGGCCAACGTCCTGACTTTC.

This clonotype has just a few counts. V usage is TRBV9 and J usage is TRBJ2-4; D unclear. Trimming cost V 0 bases and J 0 bases, with 10 bases left between them. The V gene's germline CDR1 is SGDLS and CDR2 YYNGEE. This CDR3 spans 16 amino acids. The DNA for the CDR3 is TGTGCCAGCAGCGTAGAGGGCGATCTAGCCAAAAACATTCAGTACTTC. Protein product: CASSVEGDLAKNIQYF.

The genes are TRBV12-3 or TRBV12-4 and TRBJ2-1; tentatively, D is TRBD2 (5 bases). Trimming removed 7 bases from V and 7 bases from J, with 14 bases in between. The CDR3 runs 13 residues. In DNA form, the CDR3 reads TGTGCCAGCAAGGTGTTAGCGAGGAATGAGCAGTTCTTC. Protein: CASKVLARNEQFF.

This clonotype was detected many times. The genes are TRBV15 and TRBJ2-7; D not certain. With 8 bases removed from V and 3 bases from J, the gap between germline ends came to 14 bases. This CDR3 spans 13 amino acids. Germline loops: CDR1 LNHNV, CDR2 YYDKDF (reference sequence). The CDR3 DNA reads TGTGCCACCTCCCCGGGTGATGTCTACGAGCAGTACTTC. This sequence encodes CATSPGDVYEQYF.

The V and J genes are TRBV7-3 and TRBJ2-1, with 8 nucleotides matching TRBD2. The germline V gene encodes CDR1 SGHTA and CDR2 FQGTGA. V lost 2 bases and J lost 7; bases outside the gene matches: 10. The CDR3 covers 16 residues. The CDR3 is CASSLGPAGVGNEQFF. The CDR3 nucleotides read TGTGCCAGCAGCTTAGGGCCAGCGGGAGTTGGAAATGAGCAGTTCTTC. The full variable domain, rest sourced from reference TRBV7-3 and TRBJ2-1, is GAGVSQTPSNKVTEKGKYVELRCDPISGHTALYWYRQSLGQGPEFLIYFQGTGAADDSGLPNDRFFAVRPEGSVSTLKIQRTERGDSAVYLCASSLGPAGVGNEQFFGPGTRLTVL.

This clonotype has just one count. V and J are TRBV12-3 or TRBV12-4 and TRBJ1-2; possibly TRBD1 for D (5 bases). V was clipped by 7 bases and J by 3 bases, with 18 bases between them. This CDR3 region has 15 residues. The DNA for the CDR3 is TGTGCCAGCATGGGGACCGTGGCCCTCTACTATGGCTACACCTTC. It codes for CASMGTVALYYGYTF.

In this sample, this clonotype turned up many times. The rearrangement uses TRBV12-3 or TRBV12-4 and TRBJ2-7, with D unclear. The CDR3 totals 13 residues. Trimming stripped 7 bases from V and 4 bases from J, with 14 bases between. CDR3 protein: CASTGRPAYEQYF. The CDR3 DNA follows: TGTGCCAGCACGGGCAGACCGGCATACGAGCAGTACTTC.

This clonotype appeared a few times. CDR3 protein: CASSLVRRIYNEQFF. CDR3 in DNA: TGTGCCAGCAGCTTGGTCCGACGGATCTACAATGAGCAGTTCTTC. The V gene is TRBV5-8, the J gene TRBJ2-1, with no clear D. Germline lookup yields CDR1 SGHTS and CDR2 YDEGEE. The CDR3 totals 15 residues. V gave up 0 bases and J gave up 3 bases, with 10 bases separating them. Supplemented by reference TRBV5-8 and TRBJ2-1, the full variable domain reads EAGVTQSPTHLIKTRGQQATLRCSPISGHTSVYWYQQALGLGLQFLLWYDEGEERNRGNFPPRFSGRQFPNYSSELNVNALELEDSALYLCASSLVRRIYNEQFFGPGTRLTVL.

This chain connects TRBV6-2 or TRBV6-3 to TRBJ1-2; no firm D call. The germline CDR1 and CDR2 sequences are MNHEY and SVGEGT. The V end lost 5 bases, the J end lost 0 bases, and 10 bases lay between the germline ends. There are 14 residues in the CDR3. CDR3 bases: TGTGCCAGCAGTGGACCAGCCTCTAACTATGGCTACACCTTC. It translates to CASSGPASNYGYTF.

This chain uses TRBV18 with TRBJ2-3; perhaps TRBD1 as D (5 bases). This CDR3 contains 14 residues. V lost 2 bases to trimming and J lost 3 bases, with 9 bases between them. CDR1 and CDR2 from the germline V gene are KGHSH and LQKENI. CDR3 nucleotide sequence: TGTGCCAGCTCACCATTACAGGAGACAGATACGCAGTATTTT. Residues: CASSPLQETDTQYF.

V usage is TRBV6-1 and J usage is TRBJ2-5, with 13 positions matching TRBD2. Unmatched junction bases numbered 8, after V lost 1 base and J lost 3 bases. CDR1 MNHNS and CDR2 SASEGT come from the germline V gene. The CDR3 loop spans 18 amino acids. In DNA form, the CDR3 reads TGTGCCAGCAGTGAAGGATTGGGACTAGCGGGGACGAAAGAGACCCAGTACTTC. The encoded protein is CASSEGLGLAGTKETQYF.

The chain uses TRBV7-3 and TRBJ2-5; possible D gene TRBD2, 6 bases. Germline CDR1 reads SGHTA; CDR2 reads FQGTGA. This CDR3 comprises 15 residues. Trimming stripped 4 bases from V and 1 base from J, with 13 bases between. CDR3: CASSSTGTVQETQYF. The DNA for the CDR3 is TGTGCCAGCAGCTCCACGGGGACTGTCCAAGAGACCCAGTACTTC.

This chain uses TRBV6-2 or TRBV6-3 with TRBJ2-7, with D unclear. Germline values: CDR1 MNHEY, CDR2 SVGEGT. This CDR3 has 11 residues. V gave up 6 bases and J gave up 3 bases, with 6 bases separating them. The CDR3 nucleotides read TGTGCCAGCAGAATTCGCTACGAGCAGTACTTC. This translates into CASRIRYEQYF.

V gene TRBV4-1 combines with J gene TRBJ1-1; TRBD1 aligns across 10 bases. This CDR3 has 13 residues. V lost 1 base, J lost 10 bases, and 3 bases stayed unmatched. Germline V gene sequence: CDR1 MGHRA, CDR2 YSYEKL. In DNA, the CDR3 is TGCGCCAGCAGCCAAGGACAGGGGGCATCAGCTTTCTTT. Its translation is CASSQGQGASAFF.

The chain uses TRBV5-1 and TRBJ2-7, with TRBD2 identical over 9 bases. The germline gives CDR1 SGHRS, CDR2 YFSETQ. This CDR3 has 17 residues. Unmatched junction bases numbered 10, after V lost 3 bases and J lost 0 bases. The CDR3 DNA sequence: TGCGCCAGCAGCTCCAGGGCAGCGGGAGGATCCTCCTACGAGCAGTACTTC. This codes for CASSSRAAGGSSYEQYF.

Only a few counts were recorded for this clonotype. CDR3 nucleotides: TGTGCCAGCAGCTTATCAAGCCGGGGGATAGCCAAAAACATTCAGTACTTC. Residues: CASSLSSRGIAKNIQYF. The chain carries TRBV13 and TRBJ2-4, with a weak D call TRBD2 (6 bases). The germline CDR1 and CDR2 sequences are PRHDT and FYEKMQ (reference sequence). Trimming removed 2 bases from V and 0 bases from J, with 14 bases in between. CDR3 length: 17 amino acids.

The chain joins TRBV7-9 to TRBJ2-1; D call uncertain. CDR3 length: 12 residues. Trimming left V 3 bases short and J 5 bases short, with 5 bases between. Germline V lookup: CDR1 SEHNR, CDR2 FQNEAQ (reference sequence). In nucleotides, the CDR3 is TGTGCCAGCAGCTTTCAGGACAATGAGCAGTTCTTC. Amino acid sequence: CASSFQDNEQFF.

This clonotype has just a few counts. The CDR3 is CASTKLAGGYEQYF. The CDR3 DNA sequence: TGTGCCAGCACCAAACTAGCGGGAGGTTACGAGCAGTACTTC. V usage is TRBV6-1 and J usage is TRBJ2-7, with 12 nucleotides matching TRBD2. There are 14 residues in the CDR3. The V segment lost 7 bases and the J segment 4 bases; nucleotides outside the gene matches: 5. CDR1 is MNHNS, CDR2 SASEGT, per germline.

This clonotype has just a few counts. The chain joins TRBV20-1 to TRBJ2-5, with TRBD2 as a possible D gene (5 bases). This CDR3 has 15 amino acids. V shed 5 bases and J shed 3 bases, with 19 bases lying between them. Per the germline V gene, CDR1 is DFQATT and CDR2 is SNEGSKA (reference sequence). CDR3 bases: TGCAGTGCTCCCCCGAAAGGCGGGCGGGAAGAGACCCAGTACTTC. Protein: CSAPPKGGREETQYF.

The J gene is TRBJ2-3, the V gene TRBV7-9, with 13 bases matching TRBD2. V lost 5 bases to trimming and J lost 3 bases; unmatched junction nucleotides: 8. Germline V lookup: CDR1 SEHNR, CDR2 FQNEAQ (reference sequence). The CDR3 is 17 residues long. DNA for the CDR3: TGTGCCAGCAGCCCCCGGACTAGCGGGGGCCCTACAGATACGCAGTATTTT. Its protein product is CASSPRTSGGPTDTQYF.